Listed below are T cell receptor beta chains from one sample, sequenced in a study of shared clonotypes between healthy human individuals. Sequencing was performed with immunoSEQ multiplex PCR; in TCRdb, only in-frame clones are kept and a portion is missing. The sample shows about 2.3 million clones, roughly 92% of them seen only once. Source material: naive CD4+ T cells from PBMCs. The receptors originated from a man between 18 and 29 years old in good health. Some clones in this sample may be carry-over from other donors' samples. The CDR3 runs from the conserved cysteine through the conserved F or W. A D gene is named only where the DNA matches it firmly.

V gene	J gene	D gene	CDR3 protein
TRBV7-3	TRBJ2-3	NA	CASSLGRDTQYF
TRBV18	TRBJ2-1	NA	CASSPPFGQGLGEQFF
TRBV10-3	TRBJ2-3	TRBD2	CAISSPPSGRAGTQYF
TRBV12-5	TRBJ2-1	NA	CASGLSPVEQFF
TRBV7-9	TRBJ2-3	TRBD2	CASETRRSAGVADTQYF
TRBV10-3	TRBJ1-1	NA	CAYSGDTEAFF
TRBV10-3	TRBJ2-6	TRBD2	CAIRDQRDLSGANVLTF
TRBV6-5	TRBJ2-5	NA	CAVESGETQYF
TRBV7-9	TRBJ2-2	NA	CASSLIRTGELFF
TRBV28	TRBJ2-7	TRBD1	CASSLTGAEQYF
TRBV28	TRBJ2-4	TRBD1	CASSLGGQGNIQYF
TRBV29-1	TRBJ2-3	TRBD1	CSVITGADTQYF
TRBV28	TRBJ1-2	NA	CAGRGTNYGYTF
TRBV29-1	TRBJ2-1	NA	CSVAGPNVEQFF
TRBV7-2	TRBJ2-1	TRBD2	CASSYFATSGRVAYNEQFF
TRBV2	TRBJ1-2	TRBD1	CASNGQGATTGGYTF
TRBV9	TRBJ1-5	NA	CASSTEGGQPQHF
TRBV7-9	TRBJ2-5	NA	CASSLSGVETQYF
TRBV28	TRBJ2-7	NA	CATNRRGRAYEQYF
TRBV5-1	TRBJ2-5	TRBD2	CASSRGTSGQVGETQYF
TRBV5-6	TRBJ1-4	NA	CASSLVLQATNEKLFF
TRBV6-5	TRBJ2-1	NA	CASSYQRQAANEQFF
TRBV5-6	TRBJ2-5	NA	CASSWGTRPETQYF
TRBV5-1	TRBJ2-2	NA	CASSFGEMAGELFF
TRBV6-5	TRBJ2-1	NA	CASSFSGMTYNEQFF
TRBV7-2	TRBJ1-2	NA	CASSLGQLTFNYGYTF
TRBV6-1	TRBJ1-4	TRBD1	CASIQGWGEKLFF
TRBV6-5	TRBJ2-3	NA	CASRRTESTDTQYF
TRBV29-1	TRBJ2-5	NA	CSASSGPETQYF
TRBV27	TRBJ2-7	NA	CASRGWGSAEQYF
TRBV29-1	TRBJ2-1	NA	CSAQAGYSYNEQFF
TRBV30	TRBJ1-1	NA	CAWKGTVLTEAFF
TRBV5-8	TRBJ1-2	TRBD1	CASSLDRGSRYTF
TRBV5-1	TRBJ2-7	TRBD1	CASSITGGSYEQYF
TRBV2	TRBJ1-4	NA	CASSPNFANEKLFF
TRBV19	TRBJ2-1	NA	CASSSPGGAGNEQFF
TRBV5-1	TRBJ1-1	TRBD1	CASSFRGDMNTEAFF
TRBV5-1	TRBJ2-6	TRBD1	CASSLLGQGAKGANVLTF
TRBV28	TRBJ1-3	NA	CASSTVGNTIYF
TRBV5-1	TRBJ1-2	NA	CASSSPDGNGLTYGYTF
TRBV28	TRBJ2-3	NA	CASSPPGARGDTQYF
TRBV7-9	TRBJ2-1	NA	CASSLSDNEQFF
TRBV15	TRBJ1-5	NA	CATSRDLGDQPQHF
TRBV19	TRBJ2-2	NA	CASSILQAVSGELFF
TRBV29-1	TRBJ1-2	NA	CSVEGQTGYTF
TRBV11-3	TRBJ1-5	NA	CASSLGYGGCNQPQHF
TRBV7-2	TRBJ1-6	NA	CASSLGRSPLHF
TRBV28	TRBJ1-5	TRBD1	CASSLVPRGLAQPQHF
TRBV9	TRBJ2-3	TRBD2	CASSVRGPTSGGYTDTQYF
TRBV7-9	TRBJ1-1	NA	CASSLVVWRDDNTEAFF
TRBV4-1	TRBJ2-4	NA	CASSQDGTALAKNIQYF
TRBV7-8	TRBJ2-7	TRBD2	CASSPGSSGSHEQYF
TRBV7-2	TRBJ1-5	NA	CASSLLGVNQPQHF